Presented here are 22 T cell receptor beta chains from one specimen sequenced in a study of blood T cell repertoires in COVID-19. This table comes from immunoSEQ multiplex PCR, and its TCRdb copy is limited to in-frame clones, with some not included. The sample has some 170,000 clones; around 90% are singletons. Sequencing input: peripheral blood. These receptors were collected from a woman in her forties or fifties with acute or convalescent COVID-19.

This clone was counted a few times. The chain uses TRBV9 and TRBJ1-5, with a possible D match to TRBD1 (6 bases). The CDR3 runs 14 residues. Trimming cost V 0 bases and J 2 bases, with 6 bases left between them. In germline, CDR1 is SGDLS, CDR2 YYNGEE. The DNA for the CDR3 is TGTGCCAGCAGCGTAGGACAGGGCAATCAGCCCCAGCATTTT. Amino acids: CASSVGQGNQPQHF.

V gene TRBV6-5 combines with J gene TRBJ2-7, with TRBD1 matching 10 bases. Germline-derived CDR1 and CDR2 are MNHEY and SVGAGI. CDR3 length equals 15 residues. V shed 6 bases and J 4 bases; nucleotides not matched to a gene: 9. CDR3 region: CASSLRDRGLYEQYF. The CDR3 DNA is TGTGCCAGCAGCCTCCGGGACAGGGGATTATACGAGCAGTACTTC.

This chain's CDR3 is CSWADAGGAGDTQYF. Written as DNA, the CDR3 is TGCAGCTGGGCGGACGCGGGAGGGGCGGGAGATACGCAGTATTTT. The chain employs TRBV29-1 and TRBJ2-3; 9 positions agree with TRBD2. Germline CDR1 and CDR2: SQVTM and ANQGSEA. This CDR3 is built from 15 residues. The J segment lost 5 bases and the V segment lost 8 bases, leaving 14 bases of the junction unmatched.

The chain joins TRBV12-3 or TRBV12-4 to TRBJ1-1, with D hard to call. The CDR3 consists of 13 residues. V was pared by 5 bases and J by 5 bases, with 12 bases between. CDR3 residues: CASSTQLETEAFF. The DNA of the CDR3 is TGTGCCAGCAGTACCCAACTGGAGACTGAAGCTTTCTTT.

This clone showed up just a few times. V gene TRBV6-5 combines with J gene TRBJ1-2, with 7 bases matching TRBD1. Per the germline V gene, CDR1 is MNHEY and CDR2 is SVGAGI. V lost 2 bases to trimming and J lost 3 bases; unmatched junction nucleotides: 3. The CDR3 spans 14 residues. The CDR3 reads CASSYTGVDYGYTF. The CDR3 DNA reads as TGTGCCAGCAGTTACACAGGGGTTGACTATGGCTACACCTTC.

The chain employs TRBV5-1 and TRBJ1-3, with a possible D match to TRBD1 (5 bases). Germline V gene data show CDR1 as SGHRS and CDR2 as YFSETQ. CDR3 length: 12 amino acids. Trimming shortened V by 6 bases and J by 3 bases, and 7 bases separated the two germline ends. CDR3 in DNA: TGCGCCAGCACGGGGGATGGAAACACCATATATTTT. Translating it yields CASTGDGNTIYF.

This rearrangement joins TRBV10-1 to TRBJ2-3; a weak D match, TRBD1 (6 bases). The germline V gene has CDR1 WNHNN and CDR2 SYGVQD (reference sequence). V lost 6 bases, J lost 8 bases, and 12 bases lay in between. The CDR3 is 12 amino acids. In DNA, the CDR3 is TGCGCCAGCAGCCCGGCCAGGGGTACGCAGTATTTT. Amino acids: CASSPARGTQYF.

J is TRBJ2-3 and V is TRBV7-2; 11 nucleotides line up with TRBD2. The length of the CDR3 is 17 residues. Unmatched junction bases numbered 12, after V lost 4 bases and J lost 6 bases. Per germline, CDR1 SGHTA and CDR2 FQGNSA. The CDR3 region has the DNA TGTGCCAGCAGCTCCTTCGCCGGGACTAGCGGTGGGGATACGCAGTATTTT. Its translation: CASSSFAGTSGGDTQYF.

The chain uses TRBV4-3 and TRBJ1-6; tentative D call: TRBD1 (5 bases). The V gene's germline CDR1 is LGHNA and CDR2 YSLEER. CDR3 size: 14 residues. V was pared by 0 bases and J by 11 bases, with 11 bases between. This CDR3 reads CASSQEVRGTPLHF. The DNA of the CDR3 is TGCGCCAGCAGCCAAGAAGTACGGGGGACACCCCTCCACTTT.

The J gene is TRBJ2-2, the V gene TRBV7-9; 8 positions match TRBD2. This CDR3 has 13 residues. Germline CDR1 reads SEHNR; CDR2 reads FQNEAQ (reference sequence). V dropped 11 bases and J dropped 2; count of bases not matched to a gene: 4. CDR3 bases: TGTGCCCCTGGACTAGCCAACACCGGGGAGCTGTTTTTT. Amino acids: CAPGLANTGELFF.

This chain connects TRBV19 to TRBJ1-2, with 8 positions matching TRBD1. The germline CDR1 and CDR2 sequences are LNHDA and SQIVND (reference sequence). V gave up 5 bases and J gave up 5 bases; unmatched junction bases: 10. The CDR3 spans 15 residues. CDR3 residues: CASSWGTGGVYGYTF. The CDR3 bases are TGTGCCAGTAGTTGGGGGACAGGTGGGGTTTATGGCTACACCTTC.

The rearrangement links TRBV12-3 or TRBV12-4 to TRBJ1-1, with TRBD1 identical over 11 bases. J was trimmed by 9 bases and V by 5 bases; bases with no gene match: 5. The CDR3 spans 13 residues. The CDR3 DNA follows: TGTGCCAGCAGTGACTGGACAGGGGGCAAAGCTTTCTTT. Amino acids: CASSDWTGGKAFF.

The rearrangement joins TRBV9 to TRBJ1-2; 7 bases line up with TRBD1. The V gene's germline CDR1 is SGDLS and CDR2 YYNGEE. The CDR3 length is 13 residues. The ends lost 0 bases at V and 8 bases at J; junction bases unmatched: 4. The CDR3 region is CASSVEGGEGYTF. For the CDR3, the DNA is TGTGCCAGCAGCGTAGAAGGGGGCGAAGGCTACACCTTC.

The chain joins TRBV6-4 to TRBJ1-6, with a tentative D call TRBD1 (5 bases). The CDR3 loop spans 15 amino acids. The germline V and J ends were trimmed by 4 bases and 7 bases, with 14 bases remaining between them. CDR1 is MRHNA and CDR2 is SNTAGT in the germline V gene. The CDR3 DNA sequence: TGTGCCAGCAGTGCAACTTTCGGGGGGAATTCACCCCTCCACTTT. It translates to CASSATFGGNSPLHF.

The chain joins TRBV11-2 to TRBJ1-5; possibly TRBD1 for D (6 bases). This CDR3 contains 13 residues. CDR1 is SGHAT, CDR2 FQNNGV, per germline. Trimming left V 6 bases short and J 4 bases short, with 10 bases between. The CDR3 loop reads CASSRQVNQPQHF. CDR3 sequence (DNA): TGTGCCAGCAGTCGACAGGTGAATCAGCCCCAGCATTTT.

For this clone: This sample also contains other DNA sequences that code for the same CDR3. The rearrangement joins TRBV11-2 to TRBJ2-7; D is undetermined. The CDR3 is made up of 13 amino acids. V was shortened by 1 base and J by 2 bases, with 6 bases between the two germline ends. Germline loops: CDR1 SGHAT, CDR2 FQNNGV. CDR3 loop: CASSLAGTYEQYF. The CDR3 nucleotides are TGTGCCAGCAGCTTAGCCGGTACCTACGAGCAGTACTTC.

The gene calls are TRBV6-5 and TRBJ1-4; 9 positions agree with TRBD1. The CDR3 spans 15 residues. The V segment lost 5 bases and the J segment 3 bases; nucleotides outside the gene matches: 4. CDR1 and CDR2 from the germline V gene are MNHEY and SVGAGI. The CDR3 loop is CASSPGTGPNEKLFF. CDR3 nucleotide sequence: TGTGCCAGCAGTCCCGGGACAGGGCCTAATGAAAAACTGTTTTTT.

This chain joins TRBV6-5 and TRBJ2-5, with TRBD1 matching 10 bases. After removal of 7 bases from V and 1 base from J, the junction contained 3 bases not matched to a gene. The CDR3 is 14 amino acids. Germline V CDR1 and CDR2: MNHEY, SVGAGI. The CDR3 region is CASIRDRGQETQYF. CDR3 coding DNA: TGTGCCAGCATCCGGGACAGGGGCCAAGAGACCCAGTACTTC.

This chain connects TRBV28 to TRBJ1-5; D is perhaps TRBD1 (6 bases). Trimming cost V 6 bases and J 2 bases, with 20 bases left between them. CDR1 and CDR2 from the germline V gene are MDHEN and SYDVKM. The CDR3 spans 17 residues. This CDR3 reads CASSNLAGGDRNQPQHF. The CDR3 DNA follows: TGTGCCAGCAGCAACCTTGCGGGGGGCGATCGCAATCAGCCCCAGCATTTT.

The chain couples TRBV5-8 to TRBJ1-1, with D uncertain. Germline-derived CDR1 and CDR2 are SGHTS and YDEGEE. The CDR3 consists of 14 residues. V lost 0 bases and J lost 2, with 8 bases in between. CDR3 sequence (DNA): TGTGCCAGCAGCTTGGGTCCCCTTAACACTGAAGCTTTCTTT. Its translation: CASSLGPLNTEAFF.

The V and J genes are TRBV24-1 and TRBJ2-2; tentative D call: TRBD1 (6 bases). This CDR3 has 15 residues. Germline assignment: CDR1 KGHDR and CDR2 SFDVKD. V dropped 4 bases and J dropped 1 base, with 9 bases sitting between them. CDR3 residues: CATSEGAWNTGELFF. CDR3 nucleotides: TGTGCCACCAGTGAGGGGGCTTGGAACACCGGGGAGCTGTTTTTT.

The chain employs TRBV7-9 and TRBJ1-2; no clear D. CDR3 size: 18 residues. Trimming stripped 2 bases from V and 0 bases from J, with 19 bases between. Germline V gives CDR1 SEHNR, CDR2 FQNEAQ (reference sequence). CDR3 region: CASSLLIETKNPNYGYTF. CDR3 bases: TGTGCCAGCAGCTTATTAATAGAAACCAAGAACCCTAACTATGGCTACACCTTC.